This section outlines one T cell receptor beta chain sequence together with its context. This record belongs to a study of control samples from healthy donors and cancer patients. Data came from immunoSEQ multiplex PCR; TCRdb stores just in-frame clones and leaves some out. This table has 70,000 to 100,000 clones, approximately 90% appearing once. The material sequenced was PBMCs. The clonotype originates from an older woman with head and neck cancer.

The chain's CDR3 is CSVTGLGNSETQYF. In DNA, the CDR3 is TGCAGCGTTACGGGTTTGGGTAACTCAGAGACCCAGTACTTC. This sequence joins TRBV29-1 and TRBJ2-5, with no clear D. CDR3 length: 14 amino acids. CDR1 and CDR2 (germline): SQVTM, ANQGSEA. V was trimmed by 5 bases and J by 4 bases, leaving 17 bases between them. Looking up the rest from reference TRBV29-1 and TRBJ2-5 gives the full variable domain: SAVISQKPSRDICQRGTSLTIQCQVDSQVTMMFWYRQQPGQSLTLIATANQGSEATYESGFVIDKFPISRPNLTFSTLTVSNMSPEDSSIYLCSVTGLGNSETQYFGPGTRLLVL.